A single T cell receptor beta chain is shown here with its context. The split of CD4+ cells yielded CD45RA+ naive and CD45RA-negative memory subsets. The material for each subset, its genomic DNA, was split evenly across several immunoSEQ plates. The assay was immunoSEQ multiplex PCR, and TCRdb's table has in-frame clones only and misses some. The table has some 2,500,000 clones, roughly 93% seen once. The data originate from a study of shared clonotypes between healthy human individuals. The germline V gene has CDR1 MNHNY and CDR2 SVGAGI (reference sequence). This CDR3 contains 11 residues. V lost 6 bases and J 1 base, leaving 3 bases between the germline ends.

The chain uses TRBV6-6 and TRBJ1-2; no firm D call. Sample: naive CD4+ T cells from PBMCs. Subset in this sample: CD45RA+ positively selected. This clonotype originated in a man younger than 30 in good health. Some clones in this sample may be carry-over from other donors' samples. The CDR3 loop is CASRDNYGYTF. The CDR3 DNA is TGTGCCAGCAGGGATAACTATGGCTACACCTTC.